The sample holds one count of the clone carrying this T cell receptor beta chain. Its target is not known. The sample comes from a study of cytomegalovirus exposure and HLA in healthy donors. PCR involved 60 Vbeta and 13 Jbeta primers. Method: immunoSEQ multiplex PCR; TCRdb's copy keeps in-frame clones and lacks some. The repertoire holds approximately 110,000 clones, with 81% as singletons. The V gene's germline CDR1 is SGHNT and CDR2 YYREEE (reference sequence). The CDR3 contains 15 residues. The V segment lost 0 bases and the J segment 8 bases; nucleotides outside the gene matches: 4. The study's findings and limits: According to the study, 150 to 200 TCR beta chains were cytomegalovirus-associated.

Sequencing was done on a sample of PBMCs. This chain joins TRBV5-4 and TRBJ2-1, with 11 bases identical to TRBD2. The origin of this receptor is a woman aged 30 to 39 in good health and CMV-seronegative. The CDR3 nucleotides are TGTGCCAGCAGCTTGGATAGCGGGGGGGAACATGAGCAGTTCTTC. This encodes CASSLDSGGEHEQFF.